The 31 T cell receptor beta chains in this list originate from one sample, sequenced in a study of blood T cell repertoires in COVID-19. The assay was immunoSEQ multiplex PCR, and TCRdb's table has in-frame clones only and misses some. The table records some 200,000 clones, 80% to 85% of them present only once. Sequencing was done on a sample of peripheral blood. These receptor sequences come from a woman in her sixties or seventies with acute or convalescent COVID-19.

This clone appeared once. The chain employs TRBV4-2 and TRBJ2-1; the D gene is possibly TRBD2 (5 bases). The germline V gene has CDR1 LGHNA and CDR2 YNFKEQ. V dropped 0 bases and J dropped 7 bases, with 13 bases sitting between them. The CDR3 has 15 amino acids. For the CDR3, the DNA is TGTGCCAGCAGCCAAGAGGGAGCGGCAAGGAATGAGCAGTTCTTC. Residues: CASSQEGAARNEQFF.

J is TRBJ1-1 and V is TRBV9; no firm D call. Per germline, CDR1 SGDLS and CDR2 YYNGEE. V lost 4 bases, J lost 0 bases, and 13 bases lay in between. This CDR3 is built from 15 residues. CDR3 protein: CASSPQTLMNTEAFF. The CDR3 nucleotides are TGTGCCAGCAGCCCGCAGACACTCATGAACACTGAAGCTTTCTTT.

This clone was picked up a small number of times. The chain joins TRBV12-3 or TRBV12-4 to TRBJ1-2, with 11 bases lining up with TRBD1. The length of the CDR3 is 13 residues. V gave up 6 bases and J gave up 8 bases; unmatched junction bases: 5. CDR3 loop: CASSLGQGEGYTF. CDR3 DNA sequence: TGTGCCAGCAGCCTGGGACAGGGGGAGGGCTACACCTTC.

This clone was seen only a few times. This chain uses TRBV4-1 with TRBJ2-5; D not resolved. Between the trimmed V and J ends, which lost 1 base and 5 bases, there was a span of 8 bases. Germline CDR1 and CDR2: MGHRA and YSYEKL. This CDR3 has 13 amino acids. CDR3 protein: CASSQADRETQYF. The CDR3 DNA reads as TGCGCCAGCAGCCAAGCTGATCGGGAGACCCAGTACTTC.

The gene calls are TRBV9 and TRBJ1-2, with 8 bases fitting TRBD1. The V and J ends lost 0 bases and 4 bases, in that order; junction bases with no gene match: 5. CDR3 length: 15 residues. Germline V gene data show CDR1 as SGDLS and CDR2 as YYNGEE. CDR3 in amino acids: CASSVAETGAYGYTF. Written as DNA, the CDR3 is TGTGCCAGCAGCGTAGCGGAGACAGGGGCCTATGGCTACACCTTC.

The chain carries TRBV5-1 and TRBJ1-1; D perhaps matches TRBD1 (6 bases). The germline V gene has CDR1 SGHRS and CDR2 YFSETQ. V was trimmed by 5 bases and J by 0 bases, leaving 14 bases between them. The CDR3 covers 15 residues. CDR3 amino acids: CASRTQGSVNTEAFF. CDR3 coding DNA: TGCGCCAGCAGGACACAGGGCTCAGTGAACACTGAAGCTTTCTTT.

As for this clone: Other nucleotide sequences from this sample produce the same CDR3. This rearrangement joins TRBV2 to TRBJ1-4; 7 bases agree with TRBD1. V shed 4 bases and J 3 bases; nucleotides not matched to a gene: 2. The CDR3 is 14 residues long. Looked up from germline, CDR1 is SNHLY and CDR2 is FYNNEI. The CDR3 DNA reads TGTGCCAGCAGTGGACAGGGTGCTAATGAAAAACTGTTTTTT. Translating gives CASSGQGANEKLFF.

The gene calls are TRBV30 and TRBJ1-6; no clear D. There are 13 residues in the CDR3. V lost 1 base to trimming and J lost 7 bases, with 8 bases between them. Looked up from germline, CDR1 is GTSNPN and CDR2 is SVGIG (reference sequence). CDR3: CAWSGAMNSPLHF. Here the CDR3 DNA reads TGTGCCTGGAGTGGGGCAATGAATTCACCCCTCCACTTT.

Here the CDR3 DNA reads TGTGCCAGCAGCCGGGGGGTCAACTACGAGCAGTACTTC. Its translation: CASSRGVNYEQYF. This chain links TRBV6-5 with TRBJ2-7; 7 nucleotides align to TRBD2. Germline V gives CDR1 MNHEY, CDR2 SVGAGI. The CDR3 extends over 13 amino acids. V lost 6 bases and J lost 3; bases outside the gene matches: 5.

The rearrangement links TRBV28 to TRBJ2-3; D remains ambiguous. This CDR3 contains 13 residues. V lost 7 bases and J lost 0, with 8 bases in between. Germline V CDR1 and CDR2: MDHEN, SYDVKM. As DNA, the CDR3 is TGTGCCAGCACGTCTACTAGCACAGATACGCAGTATTTT. It encodes CASTSTSTDTQYF.

This clone was detected once. The chain has TRBV7-9 and TRBJ2-5; 15 nucleotides line up with TRBD2. The CDR3 consists of 16 residues. V shed 5 bases and J 2 bases; nucleotides not matched to a gene: 3. CDR1 SEHNR and CDR2 FQNEAQ come from the germline V gene (reference sequence). CDR3 in DNA: TGTGCCAGCAGCCAGGGGACTAGCGGGGGGCAAGAGACCCAGTACTTC. It translates to CASSQGTSGGQETQYF.

The gene calls are TRBV2 and TRBJ1-1, with 8 bases aligning to TRBD1. After removal of 6 bases from V and 11 bases from J, the junction contained 5 bases not matched to a gene. The CDR3 is 11 amino acids. The germline V gene encodes CDR1 SNHLY and CDR2 FYNNEI. CDR3 bases: TGTGCCAGCAGCTACACAGGGGGGGCTTTCTTT. This encodes CASSYTGGAFF. The variable domain in full, with the rest retrieved from reference TRBV2 and TRBJ1-1, is EPEVTQTPSHQVTQMGQEVILRCVPISNHLYFYWYRQILGQKVEFLVSFYNNEISEKSEIFDDQFSVERPDGSNFTLKIRSTKLEDSAMYFCASSYTGGAFFGQGTRLTVV.

This chain links TRBV5-6 with TRBJ2-5, with a tentative D call TRBD1 (5 bases). V lost 0 bases to trimming and J lost 5 bases, with 14 bases between them. CDR3 size: 15 residues. CDR1 is SGHDT, CDR2 YYEEEE, per germline. CDR3 protein: CASSLAVGVRETQYF. CDR3 sequence (DNA): TGTGCCAGCAGCTTGGCCGTAGGGGTCAGGGAGACCCAGTACTTC.

The CDR3 sequence is CASSLQGGRPEAFF. CDR3 nucleotide sequence: TGTGCCAGCAGCTTGCAGGGAGGAAGGCCTGAAGCTTTCTTT. This chain uses TRBV5-4 with TRBJ1-1, with D maybe TRBD1 (5 bases). CDR3 size: 14 residues. Germline CDR1 reads SGHNT; CDR2 reads YYREEE (reference sequence). The V and J ends lost 1 base and 6 bases respectively, with 13 bases between them.

The chain couples TRBV27 to TRBJ1-6; TRBD1 might be the D (5 bases). The length of the CDR3 is 15 residues. The V end was cut by 3 bases, the J end by 5 bases, with 11 bases between. Per the germline V gene, CDR1 is MNHEY and CDR2 is SMNVEV (reference sequence). The CDR3 loop reads CASSFGGIHNSPLHF. DNA for the CDR3: TGTGCCAGCAGTTTCGGGGGGATCCATAATTCACCCCTCCACTTT.

This clone has a single count. This chain connects TRBV7-6 to TRBJ2-3; D ambiguous. With 2 bases removed from V and 0 bases from J, the gap between germline ends came to 12 bases. The CDR3 spans 16 residues. Germline lookup yields CDR1 SGHVS and CDR2 FNYEAQ. The CDR3 nucleotides read TGTGCCAGCAGCTTAAGGAGTTTCCCTAGCACAGATACGCAGTATTTT. Its translation is CASSLRSFPSTDTQYF.

The genes are TRBV2 and TRBJ1-1; D is unclear. CDR1 and CDR2 (germline): SNHLY, FYNNEI. The CDR3 is 13 residues long. V was cut by 4 bases and J by 11 bases, with 17 bases left in between. Here the CDR3 DNA reads TGTGCCAGCAGTGGTGACATGCCCCGCCGGGCTTTCTTT. Residues: CASSGDMPRRAFF.

This clone was recorded only once. The chain is built from TRBV19 and TRBJ1-2, with TRBD1 identical over 7 bases. CDR1 is LNHDA and CDR2 is SQIVND in the germline V gene (reference sequence). Trimming removed 2 bases from V and 8 bases from J; junction bases left unmatched: 8. This CDR3 is 14 amino acids long. The CDR3 coding sequence is TGTGCCAGTAGTATAAGACAGGGACGTTCAGGCTACACCTTC. Translated, it gives CASSIRQGRSGYTF.

The rearrangement links TRBV2 to TRBJ2-3, with D possibly matching TRBD2 (6 bases). Trimming removed 9 bases at V and 4 bases at J, with 17 bases between. The CDR3 covers 14 residues. Germline V CDR1 and CDR2: SNHLY, FYNNEI. Here the CDR3 reads CASGKRLVPDTQYF. CDR3 DNA: TGTGCCAGTGGTAAAAGACTAGTTCCAGATACGCAGTATTTT.

This chain uses TRBV6-5 with TRBJ1-1; D is ambiguous. In germline, CDR1 is MNHEY, CDR2 SVGAGI. The CDR3 spans 13 residues. The germline V and J ends were trimmed by 6 bases and 0 bases, with 8 bases remaining between them. CDR3 protein: CASSEGLNTEAFF. The DNA of the CDR3 is TGTGCCAGCAGCGAGGGATTGAACACTGAAGCTTTCTTT.

The V and J genes are TRBV19 and TRBJ1-5, with TRBD1 matching 9 bases. Trimming took 7 bases from V and 3 from J; bases not matched to a gene: 10. The CDR3 runs 16 residues. The V gene's germline CDR1 is LNHDA and CDR2 SQIVND (reference sequence). The CDR3 spells CASNDPGTGYNQPQHF. CDR3 nucleotides: TGTGCCAGTAACGATCCGGGGACAGGGTACAATCAGCCCCAGCATTTT.

V usage is TRBV7-9 and J usage is TRBJ1-4; D uncertain. CDR1 and CDR2 from the germline V gene are SEHNR and FQNEAQ (reference sequence). V lost 5 bases to trimming and J lost 4 bases, with 11 bases between them. The CDR3 sequence is 14 residues long. In DNA, the CDR3 is TGTGCCAGCAGCCGCGGAAAACTTAATGAAAAACTGTTTTTT. Translated, it gives CASSRGKLNEKLFF.

The chain recombines TRBV5-1 with TRBJ1-1, with 10 bases identical to TRBD1. The V and J ends lost 1 base and 6 bases, in that order; junction bases with no gene match: 6. This CDR3 comprises 15 residues. Germline-derived CDR1 and CDR2 are SGHRS and YFSETQ. The CDR3, as DNA: TGCGCCAGCAGCTTGAAAGACAGGGGGCTACCTGAAGCTTTCTTT. Encoded protein: CASSLKDRGLPEAFF.

This clone has a handful of counts. The same CDR3 also results from other DNA sequences found in this sample. The rearrangement links TRBV7-3 to TRBJ1-2, with 8 bases lining up with TRBD1. Germline V lookup: CDR1 SGHTA, CDR2 FQGTGA. Losses at the gene ends were 5 bases for V and 5 bases for J; bases not matched to a gene: 4. The CDR3 is made up of 13 amino acids. The CDR3 DNA sequence: TGTGCCAGCAGCCCCGGACAGGGTTATGGCTACACCTTC. This gives the protein CASSPGQGYGYTF.

This chain joins TRBV7-8 and TRBJ1-1; 7 nucleotides line up with TRBD1. V shed 1 base, J shed 8 bases, and the junction held 4 bases outside the gene matches. The CDR3 runs to 13 residues. Germline CDR1 and CDR2: SGHVS and FQNEAQ. CDR3: CASSLGRQGEAFF. CDR3 bases: TGTGCCAGCAGCTTAGGTCGACAGGGAGAAGCTTTCTTT.

The chain links TRBV19 to TRBJ1-6; D unresolved. CDR1 is LNHDA and CDR2 is SQIVND in the germline V gene (reference sequence). This CDR3 is 14 amino acids long. V lost 2 bases to trimming and J lost 10 bases, with 12 bases between them. This CDR3 reads CASSISGWESPLHF. In DNA form, the CDR3 reads TGTGCCAGTAGTATATCGGGATGGGAATCACCCCTCCACTTT. Filled out from reference TRBV19 and TRBJ1-6, the complete variable domain reads DGGITQSPKYLFRKEGQNVTLSCEQNLNHDAMYWYRQDPGQGLRLIYYSQIVNDFQKGDIAEGYSVSREKKESFPLTVTSAQKNPTAFYLCASSISGWESPLHFGNGTRLTVT.

The V call is TRBV6-6, the J call TRBJ1-2, with 10 bases that match TRBD1. After removal of 6 bases from V and 6 bases from J, the junction contained 7 bases not matched to a gene. Germline V gives CDR1 MNHNY, CDR2 SVGAGI (reference sequence). This CDR3 comprises 14 residues. The CDR3 is CASSPGQGRNGYTF. The CDR3, as DNA: TGTGCCAGCAGCCCGGGACAGGGGAGAAATGGCTACACCTTC.

Worth noting for this clone: At the DNA level, this CDR3 is encoded by other sequences in the same sample as well. The chain uses TRBV5-4 and TRBJ2-3, with D unresolved. The CDR3 consists of 13 residues. The ends were cut back, 1 base at V and 1 base at J, with 4 bases in the middle. CDR1 is SGHNT, CDR2 YYREEE, per germline (reference sequence). Here the CDR3 reads CASSLRGTDTQYF. CDR3 nucleotides: TGTGCCAGCAGCTTGCGGGGCACAGATACGCAGTATTTT.

This sequence joins TRBV7-2 and TRBJ1-2, with D perhaps TRBD1 (5 bases). V was trimmed by 1 base and J by 8 bases, leaving 20 bases between them. CDR3 length: 16 amino acids. The germline V gene encodes CDR1 SGHTA and CDR2 FQGNSA. This chain's CDR3 is CASSLELSAGSKGYTF. The DNA of the CDR3 is TGTGCCAGCAGCTTAGAGCTCTCGGCAGGGTCGAAAGGCTACACCTTC.

In DNA, the CDR3 is TGCAGCGTTGTGGGACAGGGAAAGGGCTACACCTTC. This sequence encodes CSVVGQGKGYTF. The J gene is TRBJ1-2, the V gene TRBV29-1; the match to TRBD1 covers 9 bases. The J segment lost 8 bases and the V segment lost 4 bases, leaving 5 bases of the junction unmatched. CDR1 and CDR2 from the germline V gene are SQVTM and ANQGSEA. CDR3 length equals 12 residues.

The V and J genes are TRBV5-4 and TRBJ1-3; maybe TRBD1 (5 bases). This CDR3 comprises 14 residues. V gave up 5 bases and J gave up 3 bases, with 12 bases separating them. Germline values: CDR1 SGHNT, CDR2 YYREEE (reference sequence). The CDR3: CASRSQGGGNTIYF. The CDR3 nucleotides are TGTGCCAGCAGATCCCAGGGAGGTGGAAACACCATATATTTT.